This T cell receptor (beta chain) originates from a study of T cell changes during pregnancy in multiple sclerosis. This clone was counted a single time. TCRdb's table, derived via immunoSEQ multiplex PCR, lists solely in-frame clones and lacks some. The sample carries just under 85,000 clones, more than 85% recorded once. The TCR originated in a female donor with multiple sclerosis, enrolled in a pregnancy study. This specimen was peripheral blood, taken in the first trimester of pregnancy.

The CDR3 DNA sequence: TGTGCCAGCAGTTATTTAGGACAGGGGGCGCGGGAGCAGTACTTC. This encodes CASSYLGQGAREQYF. The genes are TRBV6-5 and TRBJ2-7; the match to TRBD1 covers 11 bases. Germline V gene lookup returns CDR1 MNHEY and CDR2 SVGAGI. The CDR3 extends over 15 amino acids. V gave up 3 bases and J gave up 7 bases; unmatched junction bases: 8.